The rows below give T cell receptor beta chains drawn from one sample of a study of T cell responses to AZD1222 COVID-19 vaccine. TCRdb's table, derived via immunoSEQ multiplex PCR, lists solely in-frame clones and lacks some. Of around 140,000 clones listed, roughly 93% are singletons. Here the sequenced sample was peripheral blood, taken on day 0 of AZD1222 vaccination. The receptors here all came from an adult in good health. Each CDR3 is given with its conserved first and last residue. D genes are given only for firm matches. A row's size may be missing; if present it is once, few, many or a size class.

v_call	j_call	d_call	clone_size	cdr3_aa	cdr3_nt
TRBV6-2/TRBV6-3	TRBJ1-5	NA	NA	CASSLRTLRRQPQHF	TGTGCCAGCAGTCTCAGGACGCTTAGACGTCAGCCCCAGCATTTT
TRBV6-1	TRBJ2-3	NA	once	CASSEQGPGEDTQYF	TGTGCCAGCAGTGAACAGGGGCCGGGCGAGGATACGCAGTATTTT
TRBV13	TRBJ1-2	TRBD1	NA	CASSSGGTGPYGYTF	TGTGCCAGCAGCTCAGGGGGGACCGGGCCCTATGGCTACACCTTC
TRBV4-2	TRBJ2-1	NA	once	CASSQGGNEQFF	TGTGCCAGCAGCCAAGGTGGCAATGAGCAGTTCTTC
TRBV2	TRBJ1-2	TRBD1	NA	CASRDRGIYGYTF	TGTGCCAGCAGGGACAGGGGCATCTATGGCTACACCTTC
TRBV7-8	TRBJ2-7	TRBD1	NA	CASSMGTGGVEQYF	TGTGCCAGCAGCATGGGGACAGGGGGCGTCGAGCAGTACTTC
TRBV19	TRBJ1-1	NA	NA	CASRAHEAFF	TGTGCCAGTAGGGCCCATGAGGCTTTCTTT
TRBV25-1	TRBJ2-4	NA	NA	CASSPDPGPMGAKNIQYF	TGTGCCAGCAGCCCCGACCCGGGACCGATGGGAGCCAAAAACATTCAGTACTTC
TRBV6-1	TRBJ2-7	TRBD1	NA	CASSEGDRVKDEQYF	TGTGCCAGCAGTGAAGGCGACAGGGTGAAGGACGAGCAGTACTTC
TRBV7-9	TRBJ2-6	NA	NA	CASSHLSSGANVLTF	TGTGCCAGCAGCCATTTAAGCTCTGGGGCCAACGTCCTGACTTTC
TRBV14	TRBJ2-7	TRBD2	NA	CASSQGGLAESYEQYF	TGTGCCAGCAGCCAAGGGGGACTAGCGGAGTCCTACGAGCAGTACTTC
TRBV18	TRBJ1-3	NA	once	CASSAQGQTGNTIYF	TGTGCCAGCAGTGCGCAGGGGCAAACTGGAAACACCATATATTTT
TRBV6-6	TRBJ1-2	NA	once	CASSDAGDYGYTF	TGTGCCAGCAGCGATGCCGGAGACTATGGCTACACCTTC
TRBV6-1	TRBJ2-5	NA	NA	CASSERPTQETQYF	TGTGCCAGCAGTGAAAGGCCCACTCAAGAGACCCAGTACTTC
TRBV27	TRBJ2-2	NA	NA	CASSLTGYTGELFF	TGTGCCAGCAGTCTAACAGGGTATACCGGGGAGCTGTTTTTT
TRBV15	TRBJ2-7	NA	once	CATSRDWGSYEQYF	TGTGCCACCAGCAGAGATTGGGGTTCCTACGAGCAGTACTTC
TRBV19	TRBJ2-1	NA	NA	CASSIEPSSNEQFF	TGTGCCAGTAGTATAGAGCCTAGCAGCAATGAGCAGTTCTTC
TRBV4-1	TRBJ1-1	NA	NA	CASSQDEREAFF	TGCGCCAGCAGCCAAGATGAACGTGAAGCTTTCTTT
TRBV6-1	TRBJ2-2	NA	NA	CASSEGPNTGELFF	TGTGCCAGCAGTGAAGGACCAAACACCGGGGAGCTGTTTTTT
TRBV24-1	TRBJ1-2	NA	NA	CATSDGLNYGYTF	TGTGCCACCAGTGACGGACTAAACTATGGCTACACCTTC
TRBV9	TRBJ1-2	TRBD1	NA	CASSVVRVDRGRDYGYTF	TGTGCCAGCAGCGTAGTTAGGGTGGACAGGGGGCGCGACTATGGCTACACCTTC
TRBV19	TRBJ2-7	TRBD2	NA	CASSIERESYEQYF	TGTGCCAGTAGTATCGAGCGGGAGAGTTACGAGCAGTACTTC
TRBV2	TRBJ1-6	TRBD1	few	CASTLTGSSYNSPLHF	TGTGCCAGCACATTGACAGGGAGCTCCTATAATTCACCCCTCCACTTT